The 32 T cell receptor beta chains in this list originate from one sample, sequenced in a study of cytomegalovirus exposure and HLA in healthy donors (dated by TCRdb to the late 2010s). Libraries were built with the immunoSEQ multiplex PCR assay. The multiplex PCR relied on a mix of 60 forward primers for TCR Vbeta segments and 13 reverse primers for TCR Jbeta segments. TCRdb took over this immuneACCESS table, retaining in-frame rearrangements with V and J assigned. Such tables are incomplete; in checked studies, under half of the missing clones stem from an unresolved V gene, and the remainder is unexplained. This sample is represented by about 170,000 clones; 65% to 75% of them were singletons. The ten largest account for about 1.6% of the sample. Sequenced material: PBMCs. These receptors were taken from a girl aged 10-17 years in good health and CMV-seronegative.

The sample holds a few counts of this clone. This chain links TRBV25-1 with TRBJ1-3, with 9 positions matching TRBD1. Germline-derived CDR1 and CDR2 are MGHDK and SYGVNS. The CDR3 totals 14 residues. The junction had 4 bases not matched to a gene; V was cut back by 6 bases and J by 4 bases. The CDR3, as DNA: TGTGCCAGCAGCCACACAGGGGGCGGAAACACCATATATTTT. Encoded protein: CASSHTGGGNTIYF.

In this sample, this clone turned up a few times. The gene calls are TRBV5-6 and TRBJ2-2; perhaps TRBD2 as D (7 bases). V was trimmed by 1 base and J by 3 bases, leaving 16 bases between them. CDR3 length: 17 residues. CDR1 SGHDT and CDR2 YYEEEE come from the germline V gene. CDR3 residues: CASSLPGRGRDTGELFF. The CDR3 nucleotides read TGTGCCAGCAGCTTGCCTGGGCGGGGGCGGGACACCGGGGAGCTGTTTTTT.

The chain recombines TRBV5-1 with TRBJ1-1; D is possibly TRBD1 (5 bases). With 3 bases removed from V and 3 bases from J, the gap between germline ends came to 9 bases. The CDR3 consists of 13 residues. CDR1 is SGHRS, CDR2 YFSETQ, per germline. The CDR3, as DNA: TGCGCCAGCAGCTCCGGACAAGACACTGAAGCTTTCTTT. Translating gives CASSSGQDTEAFF.

This clone showed up just once. The chain employs TRBV28 and TRBJ2-3; 7 bases line up with TRBD2. Germline V gives CDR1 MDHEN, CDR2 SYDVKM. J lost 0 bases, V lost 6 bases, and 12 bases had no gene match. This CDR3 spans 17 amino acids. CDR3 sequence: CASSHTRRRGSTDTQYF. The CDR3, as DNA: TGTGCCAGCAGCCACACCAGGCGGCGGGGGAGCACAGATACGCAGTATTTT.

The rearrangement uses TRBV5-1 and TRBJ1-2; tentatively, D is TRBD1 (5 bases). Per germline, CDR1 SGHRS and CDR2 YFSETQ. Deletions cut 4 bases from V and 4 bases from J, with 11 bases between. The CDR3 spans 13 residues. CDR3 in DNA: TGCGCCAGCAGCGCGGACACCGTCTATGGCTACACCTTC. The encoded protein is CASSADTVYGYTF.

This clone came up a few times. J is TRBJ2-2 and V is TRBV4-1, with D tentatively TRBD1 (5 bases). Germline CDR1 and CDR2: MGHRA and YSYEKL. The CDR3 is 13 amino acids. Trimming took off 1 base at V and 6 bases at J, with 6 bases between the two ends. CDR3 nucleotide sequence: TGCGCCAGCAGCCAAGGGACATCCGGGGAGCTGTTTTTT. Its translation: CASSQGTSGELFF.

The sample holds a few counts of this clone. V is TRBV28 and J is TRBJ1-2, with 11 nucleotides matching TRBD1. Germline V CDR1 and CDR2: MDHEN, SYDVKM. V dropped 4 bases and J dropped 5; count of bases not matched to a gene: 6. CDR3 length: 15 amino acids. The CDR3 protein is CASSSGTGGFYGYTF. The DNA of the CDR3 is TGTGCCAGCAGTTCCGGGACAGGGGGATTTTATGGCTACACCTTC.

This clone was observed a single time. CDR3 nucleotide sequence: TGCGCCAGCAGCTTGGGGGCAACCTCTGACTATGGCTACACCTTC. Amino acids: CASSLGATSDYGYTF. This sequence joins TRBV5-1 and TRBJ1-2; the D is unclear. The germline gives CDR1 SGHRS, CDR2 YFSETQ. The germline V and J ends were trimmed by 0 bases and 3 bases, with 12 bases remaining between them. The CDR3 runs 15 residues.

This clone is a singleton in its sample. J is TRBJ1-6 and V is TRBV6-1; 7 bases line up with TRBD1. The CDR3 is 15 amino acids. V was clipped by 5 bases and J by 3 bases; unmatched bases: 4. Germline V lookup: CDR1 MNHNS, CDR2 SASEGT. The CDR3 DNA reads TGTGCCAGCAGTCTACGGGACAGCTATAATTCACCCCTCCACTTT. Its translation: CASSLRDSYNSPLHF.

The chain joins TRBV9 to TRBJ2-7; no clear D. The germline gives CDR1 SGDLS, CDR2 YYNGEE. The V end lost 0 bases, the J end lost 2 bases, and 9 bases lay between the germline ends. The CDR3 consists of 14 residues. This CDR3 reads CASSVGPDPYEQYF. The CDR3 DNA sequence: TGTGCCAGCAGCGTAGGGCCAGATCCCTACGAGCAGTACTTC.

This clone was recorded a few times. The V and J genes are TRBV19 and TRBJ1-5; 7 bases map to TRBD1. V trimming: 0 bases; J trimming: 4 bases; junction bases outside the gene matches: 6. CDR3 length equals 16 residues. Germline V gene sequence: CDR1 LNHDA, CDR2 SQIVND (reference sequence). CDR3 region: CASSIETGSGNQPQHF. The CDR3 coding sequence is TGTGCCAGTAGTATAGAGACAGGGAGCGGGAATCAGCCCCAGCATTTT.

The V gene is TRBV5-6, the J gene TRBJ1-5; D gene ambiguous. The CDR3 spans 15 residues. With 0 bases removed from V and 3 bases from J, the gap between germline ends came to 10 bases. Germline values: CDR1 SGHDT, CDR2 YYEEEE. The chain's CDR3 is CASSLAGVSNQPQHF. As DNA, the CDR3 is TGTGCCAGCAGCTTGGCGGGAGTTTCCAATCAGCCCCAGCATTTT.

This clone was seen once. The chain combines TRBV7-2 with TRBJ2-3; 7 positions match TRBD2. Germline V gives CDR1 SGHTA, CDR2 FQGNSA. Trimming removed 2 bases from V and 1 base from J; junction bases left unmatched: 0. The CDR3 extends over 14 amino acids. CDR3 sequence (DNA): TGTGCCAGCAGCTTAACTAGCGGCACAGATACGCAGTATTTT. This codes for CASSLTSGTDTQYF.

The chain carries TRBV4-2 and TRBJ2-3; the match to TRBD2 covers 11 bases. V was clipped by 4 bases and J by 1 base; unmatched bases: 4. The CDR3 is 16 residues long. CDR1 is LGHNA and CDR2 is YNFKEQ in the germline V gene. The chain's CDR3 is CASSLLAGGGTDTQYF. For the CDR3, the DNA is TGTGCCAGCAGCCTCCTAGCGGGGGGCGGCACAGATACGCAGTATTTT.

This clone appeared a few times. This chain joins TRBV7-6 and TRBJ1-3; D gene uncertain. The CDR3 spans 14 residues. Germline lookup yields CDR1 SGHVS and CDR2 FNYEAQ. V lost 7 bases and J lost 0, with 10 bases in between. CDR3 bases: TGTGCCAGCACCCTTTTTAGCTCTGGAAACACCATATATTTT. Translating gives CASTLFSSGNTIYF. Full variable domain (remainder filled in from reference TRBV7-6 and TRBJ1-3): GAGVSQSPRYKVTKRGQDVALRCDPISGHVSLYWYRQALGQGPEFLTYFNYEAQQDKSGLPNDRFSAERPEGSISTLTIQRTEQRDSAMYRCASTLFSSGNTIYFGEGSWLTVV.

The rearrangement links TRBV18 to TRBJ1-1, with D uncertain. The CDR3 spans 11 residues. V was cut by 4 bases and J by 7 bases, with 7 bases left in between. CDR1 and CDR2 (germline): KGHSH, LQKENI. The CDR3 is CASSRSSEAFF. The DNA for the CDR3 is TGTGCCAGCTCACGATCGAGTGAAGCTTTCTTT.

The gene calls are TRBV7-9 and TRBJ2-7; D unresolved. Germline V gives CDR1 SEHNR, CDR2 FQNEAQ (reference sequence). The CDR3 spans 11 residues. Trimming pared 4 bases from V and 3 bases from J, leaving 4 bases between. For the CDR3, the DNA is TGTGCCAGCAGCTCCCTCTACGAGCAGTACTTC. Translating gives CASSSLYEQYF. The variable domain in full, completed from reference TRBV7-9 and TRBJ2-7, reads DTGVSQNPRHKITKRGQNVTFRCDPISEHNRLYWYRQTLGQGPEFLTYFQNEAQLEKSRLLSDRFSAERPKGSFSTLEIQRTEQGDSAMYLCASSSLYEQYFGPGTRLTVT.

This clone was counted between two and nine times. The J gene is TRBJ2-4, the V gene TRBV27; TRBD1 might be the D (6 bases). Between the trimmed V and J ends, which lost 5 bases and 7 bases, there was a span of 15 bases. The CDR3 totals 14 residues. Germline-derived CDR1 and CDR2 are MNHEY and SMNVEV (reference sequence). The CDR3 reads CASSTQGKGNIQYF. CDR3 coding DNA: TGTGCCAGCAGTACACAGGGAAAGGGGAACATTCAGTACTTC.

As concerns this clone: One junction end does not reproduce the germline sequence, and a read error may be involved. V is TRBV2 and J is TRBJ2-7, with D possibly being TRBD1 (5 bases). Looked up from germline, CDR1 is SNHLY and CDR2 is FYNNEI. This CDR3 is 15 amino acids long. CDR3 sequence: CASTESTVSSYEQYF. The CDR3, as DNA: TGTGCCAGCACTGAATCGACAGTGAGCTCCTACGAGCAGTACTTC.

This chain joins TRBV6-1 and TRBJ1-1; 9 bases are a match to TRBD1. The CDR3 spans 13 residues. J gave up 4 bases and V 4 bases, and 1 base lay outside the gene matches. Germline-derived CDR1 and CDR2 are MNHNS and SASEGT. DNA of the CDR3: TGTGCCAGCAGTGTACAGGGGGCCACTGAAGCTTTCTTT. This sequence encodes CASSVQGATEAFF.

This chain connects TRBV7-2 to TRBJ1-2, with TRBD1 as a possible D gene (5 bases). With 4 bases removed from V and 5 bases from J, the gap between germline ends came to 11 bases. Per the germline V gene, CDR1 is SGHTA and CDR2 is FQGNSA. This CDR3 has 13 amino acids. In DNA form, the CDR3 reads TGTGCCAGCAGCTGGGGGGTTCTTTATGGCTACACCTTC. Translated: CASSWGVLYGYTF.

In nucleotides, the CDR3 is TGTGCCAGCAGATATACGGACAGGGGGAAAGGCTACACCTTC. Its protein product is CASRYTDRGKGYTF. The gene calls are TRBV2 and TRBJ1-2, with TRBD1 identical over 10 bases. Germline V gene lookup returns CDR1 SNHLY and CDR2 FYNNEI. There are 14 residues in the CDR3. V lost 6 bases to trimming and J lost 8 bases; unmatched junction nucleotides: 9.

J is TRBJ1-3 and V is TRBV5-1, with 7 nucleotides matching TRBD1. V was clipped by 4 bases and J by 3 bases; unmatched bases: 4. Germline values: CDR1 SGHRS, CDR2 YFSETQ. The CDR3 loop spans 14 amino acids. Written as DNA, the CDR3 is TGCGCCAGCAGCAATGACAGGGTTGGAAACACCATATATTTT. Translating it yields CASSNDRVGNTIYF.

This clone has just a few counts. The V call is TRBV15, the J call TRBJ2-7, with D perhaps matching TRBD1 (6 bases). Germline loops: CDR1 LNHNV, CDR2 YYDKDF (reference sequence). CDR3 length: 16 residues. Trimming cost V 0 bases and J 5 bases, with 17 bases left between them. The CDR3 region has the DNA TGTGCCACCAGCAGAGATCGCTGGTCAGGGGAGCACGAGCAGTACTTC. This translates into CATSRDRWSGEHEQYF.

This chain connects TRBV19 to TRBJ2-7; 8 nucleotides match TRBD2. Germline V CDR1 and CDR2: LNHDA, SQIVND (reference sequence). CDR3 size: 15 residues. The J segment lost 4 bases and the V segment lost 3 bases, leaving 8 bases of the junction unmatched. The DNA for the CDR3 is TGTGCCAGTAGTATCACAACGGGGGGGCTGTACGAGCAGTACTTC. Its translation: CASSITTGGLYEQYF.

In its sample, this clone was seen a few times. This chain joins TRBV6-1 and TRBJ1-3; D remains unclear. Germline V gene sequence: CDR1 MNHNS, CDR2 SASEGT. Trimming stripped 7 bases from V and 5 bases from J, with 3 bases between. This CDR3 has 10 residues. CDR3 amino acids: CASIRNTIYF. DNA for the CDR3: TGTGCCAGCATAAGAAACACCATATATTTT.

The V call is TRBV29-1, the J call TRBJ1-1; D not resolved. Germline values: CDR1 SQVTM, CDR2 ANQGSEA. This CDR3 spans 12 amino acids. V was clipped by 8 bases and J by 5 bases, with 15 bases between them. As DNA, the CDR3 is TGCAGCACCCACTTGACGGAGACTGAAGCTTTCTTT. Protein: CSTHLTETEAFF.

In its sample, this clone was seen a few times. This chain joins TRBV7-9 and TRBJ1-6; D gene unclear. Germline V lookup: CDR1 SEHNR, CDR2 FQNEAQ (reference sequence). This CDR3 spans 13 amino acids. Trimming pared 0 bases from V and 9 bases from J, leaving 6 bases between. In DNA, the CDR3 is TGTGCCAGCAGCTTAGCAGAGAGTTCACCCCTCCACTTT. This encodes CASSLAESSPLHF.

This clone turned up a few times. At one end, the junction sequence differs from germline, possibly due to a read error. The chain recombines TRBV6-6 with TRBJ1-4; TRBD1 agrees at 7 bases. Per the germline V gene, CDR1 is MNHNY and CDR2 is SVGAGI (reference sequence). The CDR3 totals 16 residues. The CDR3 loop reads CASSDSVGTGEEKLFF. DNA of the CDR3: TGTGCCAGCAGTGACTCAGTGGGCACAGGGGAAGAAAAACTGTTTTTT.

The rearrangement joins TRBV7-8 to TRBJ1-2; D might be TRBD1 (5 bases). Germline loops: CDR1 SGHVS, CDR2 FQNEAQ. This CDR3 region has 14 residues. V gave up 5 bases and J gave up 4 bases, with 14 bases separating them. The CDR3 is CASSLLGGSYGYTF. CDR3 in DNA: TGTGCCAGCAGCCTGCTGGGGGGATCCTATGGCTACACCTTC. Supplemented by reference TRBV7-8 and TRBJ1-2, the full variable domain reads GAGVSQSPRYKVAKRGQDVALRCDPISGHVSLFWYQQALGQGPEFLTYFQNEAQLDKSGLPSDRFFAERPEGSVSTLKIQRTQQEDSAVYLCASSLLGGSYGYTFGSGTRLTVV.

The genes are TRBV9 and TRBJ1-1, with no clear D. V was cut by 0 bases and J by 2 bases, with 14 bases left in between. CDR1 SGDLS and CDR2 YYNGEE come from the germline V gene. The CDR3 runs to 16 residues. The CDR3 DNA sequence: TGTGCCAGCAGCGTAGAATGGGCAGGCATTAACACTGAAGCTTTCTTT. It encodes CASSVEWAGINTEAFF.

The CDR3 is CASSLPTGIHEQYF. CDR3 DNA: TGTGCCAGCAGCTTGCCCACAGGGATCCACGAGCAGTACTTC. This rearrangement joins TRBV5-6 to TRBJ2-7; TRBD1 might be the D (6 bases). V was cut by 1 base and J by 5 bases, with 13 bases left in between. Germline-derived CDR1 and CDR2 are SGHDT and YYEEEE. There are 14 residues in the CDR3.